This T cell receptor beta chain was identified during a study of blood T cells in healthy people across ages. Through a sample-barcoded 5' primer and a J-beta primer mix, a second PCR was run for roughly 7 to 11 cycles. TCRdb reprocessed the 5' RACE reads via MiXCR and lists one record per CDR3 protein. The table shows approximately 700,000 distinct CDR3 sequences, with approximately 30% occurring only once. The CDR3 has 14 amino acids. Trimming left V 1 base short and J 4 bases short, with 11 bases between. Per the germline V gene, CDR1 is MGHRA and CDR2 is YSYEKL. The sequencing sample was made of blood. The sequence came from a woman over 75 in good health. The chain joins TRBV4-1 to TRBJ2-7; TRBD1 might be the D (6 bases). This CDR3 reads CASSQVAGVYEQYF. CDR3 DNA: TGCGCCAGCAGCCAAGTTGCAGGGGTATACGAGCAGTACTTC.